These 14 T cell receptor beta chains were sequenced from one sample in a study of OX40 agonist ivuxolimab in advanced cancers. Profiling relied on immunoSEQ multiplex PCR, and the TCRdb table lists in-frame clones only, not all of them. The top ten hold around 37% of the sample, which has roughly 45,000 clones, 70% to 90% seen once. The sequencing here drew on CD4+ or CD8+ T cells sorted from blood, taken in a trial of the OX40 agonist ivuxolimab. The receptors here all came from an adult with an advanced solid tumor such as melanoma, head and neck, liver or kidney cancer.

The CDR3 DNA follows: TGTGCCAGCAGCGTAGGTCTGGGACAGGGGGCCACTGAAGCTTTCTTT. Translating gives CASSVGLGQGATEAFF. This rearrangement joins TRBV9 to TRBJ1-1; 12 nucleotides match TRBD1. V gave up 0 bases and J gave up 4 bases; unmatched junction bases: 4. The germline V gene encodes CDR1 SGDLS and CDR2 YYNGEE. The CDR3 runs 16 residues.

The V gene is TRBV4-1, the J gene TRBJ2-7; TRBD1 matches at 10 bases. Germline V gene sequence: CDR1 MGHRA, CDR2 YSYEKL. This CDR3 is 16 amino acids long. Trimming cost V 4 bases and J 0 bases; bases outside gene matches: 6. CDR3 sequence (DNA): TGCGCCAGCAGCCCGGGACAGGGGAAAAGCTCCTACGAGCAGTACTTC. As protein: CASSPGQGKSSYEQYF.

This sequence joins TRBV6-5 and TRBJ2-2; the D is unclear. The V end was cut by 7 bases, the J end by 5 bases, with 8 bases between. The germline gives CDR1 MNHEY, CDR2 SVGAGI. The CDR3 runs to 12 residues. CDR3 in amino acids: CASTGGTGELFF. In DNA form, the CDR3 reads TGTGCCAGCACGGGTGGTACCGGGGAGCTGTTTTTT.

The gene calls are TRBV7-8 and TRBJ2-2; 10 positions agree with TRBD2. Germline loops: CDR1 SGHVS, CDR2 FQNEAQ. This CDR3 region has 18 residues. The V gene end was trimmed by 1 base and the J gene end by 4 bases; junction bases not matched to a gene: 9. The CDR3 reads CASSLVLAGVSRTGELFF. Written as DNA, the CDR3 is TGTGCCAGCAGCTTAGTTCTAGCGGGAGTCAGTCGCACCGGGGAGCTGTTTTTT.

The rearrangement uses TRBV4-1 and TRBJ1-6; 7 bases line up with TRBD1. The germline V gene encodes CDR1 MGHRA and CDR2 YSYEKL. The CDR3 has 16 amino acids. The junction had 6 bases not matched to a gene; V was cut back by 0 bases and J by 7 bases. Here the CDR3 reads CASSQDDRANNSPLHF. The CDR3 DNA reads TGCGCCAGCAGCCAAGATGACAGGGCCAACAATTCACCCCTCCACTTT.

In its sample, this clone was seen a few times. This rearrangement joins TRBV4-1 to TRBJ2-3; the D gene is possibly TRBD2 (6 bases). The length of the CDR3 is 15 residues. The V end lost 1 base, the J end lost 4 bases, and 12 bases lay between the germline ends. CDR1 and CDR2 from the germline V gene are MGHRA and YSYEKL. CDR3 sequence: CASSQVWGTPDTQYF. As DNA, the CDR3 is TGCGCCAGCAGCCAAGTCTGGGGGACTCCAGATACGCAGTATTTT.

The chain couples TRBV18 to TRBJ2-3; TRBD1 agrees at 7 bases. V gave up 4 bases and J gave up 1 base; unmatched junction bases: 5. Germline values: CDR1 KGHSH, CDR2 LQKENI. The CDR3 is 15 residues long. CDR3 in amino acids: CASSRRQGGTDTQYF. The CDR3 DNA follows: TGTGCCAGCTCACGGCGACAGGGCGGCACAGATACGCAGTATTTT.

This sequence joins TRBV5-4 and TRBJ1-1; no definite D call. The CDR3 sequence is 15 residues long. V was pared by 4 bases and J by 4 bases, with 17 bases between. CDR1 and CDR2 from the germline V gene are SGHNT and YYREEE (reference sequence). In DNA form, the CDR3 reads TGTGCCAGCAGCCAATATCTGGGAGTCGGCACTGAAGCTTTCTTT. As protein: CASSQYLGVGTEAFF.

This chain uses TRBV29-1 with TRBJ1-5, with 9 bases aligning to TRBD1. Germline V gene lookup returns CDR1 SQVTM and CDR2 ANQGSEA. Trimming took 6 bases from V and 3 from J; bases not matched to a gene: 6. The CDR3 runs 14 residues. The chain's CDR3 is CSVGGTGNNQPQHF. CDR3 nucleotide sequence: TGCAGCGTCGGGGGGACAGGGAACAATCAGCCCCAGCATTTT.

The chain employs TRBV7-8 and TRBJ1-2; D is uncertain. This CDR3 contains 13 residues. The V end was cut by 3 bases, the J end by 0 bases, with 5 bases between. Looked up from germline, CDR1 is SGHVS and CDR2 is FQNEAQ. DNA of the CDR3: TGTGCCAGCAGCTTCGGGGCTAACTATGGCTACACCTTC. It translates to CASSFGANYGYTF. The complete variable domain, with remaining parts taken from reference TRBV7-8 and TRBJ1-2, reads GAGVSQSPRYKVAKRGQDVALRCDPISGHVSLFWYQQALGQGPEFLTYFQNEAQLDKSGLPSDRFFAERPEGSVSTLKIQRTQQEDSAVYLCASSFGANYGYTFGSGTRLTVV.

Only a few counts were recorded for this clone. V gene TRBV2 combines with J gene TRBJ2-6; D is possibly TRBD2 (6 bases). This CDR3 spans 16 amino acids. The V end was cut by 6 bases, the J end by 2 bases, with 14 bases between. Per the germline V gene, CDR1 is SNHLY and CDR2 is FYNNEI. The CDR3 DNA follows: TGTGCCAGCAGGCCTGGAGGGTGGCCTGGGGCCAACGTCCTGACTTTC. Translating gives CASRPGGWPGANVLTF.

The CDR3 DNA reads as TGTGCCAGCAGTCCCGGGACTAGAGATACGCAGTATTTT. This encodes CASSPGTRDTQYF. The chain recombines TRBV7-2 with TRBJ2-3; 8 bases are a match to TRBD2. CDR1 and CDR2 (germline): SGHTA, FQGNSA. Unmatched junction bases numbered 4, after V lost 6 bases and J lost 5 bases. This CDR3 region has 13 residues. Complete variable domain (other parts from reference TRBV7-2 and TRBJ2-3): GAGVSQSPSNKVTEKGKDVELRCDPISGHTALYWYRQSLGQGLEFLIYFQGNSAPDKSGLPSDRFSAERTGGSVSTLTIQRTQQEDSAVYLCASSPGTRDTQYFGPGTRLTVL.

The chain carries TRBV6-5 and TRBJ2-3; D gene uncertain. V lost 8 bases and J lost 5, with 14 bases in between. This CDR3 has 13 amino acids. Germline-derived CDR1 and CDR2 are MNHEY and SVGAGI. CDR3 bases: TGTGCCAGCTCTGTCGTTGGGGAAGATACGCAGTATTTT. Translated, it gives CASSVVGEDTQYF.

As for this clone: Other DNA sequences in this specimen translate into the identical CDR3. The rearrangement uses TRBV5-4 and TRBJ2-3; D could derive from TRBD1 or TRBD2 (5 bases each). The CDR3 sequence is 14 residues long. The V end was cut by 0 bases, the J end by 1 base, with 6 bases between. Looked up from germline, CDR1 is SGHNT and CDR2 is YYREEE (reference sequence). For the CDR3, the DNA is TGTGCCAGCAGCTTGGGAGGGGGCACAGATACGCAGTATTTT. This sequence encodes CASSLGGGTDTQYF.